These T cell receptor beta chains were read from a single sample in a study of T cell responses to AZD1222 COVID-19 vaccine. Produced via immunoSEQ multiplex PCR; TCRdb's table is partial and in-frame only. The sample yields over 45,000 clones, 70% to 90% seen once. The starting material was peripheral blood, obtained on day 0 of AZD1222 vaccination. These receptors all come from an adult in good health. CDR3s include the opening cysteine and the closing phenylalanine or tryptophan. The D gene is left open where the match is weak. Clone size is stated in some rows and not others, as once, few, many or a class when expanded.

size,D,J,V,DNA,CDR3
NA,NA,TRBJ2-2,TRBV9,TGTGCCAGCAGCGTCGGACTCCTAAACACCGGGGAGCTGTTTTTT,CASSVGLLNTGELFF
NA,NA,TRBJ2-3,TRBV5-5,TGTGCCAGCAGCTTAGGCGGGGGCATGCTCACAGATACGCAGTATTTT,CASSLGGGMLTDTQYF
NA,NA,TRBJ2-1,TRBV28,TGTGCCAGCAGTGGGGCGTCGGGGGCGCGGTATGAGCAGTTCTTC,CASSGASGARYEQFF
NA,NA,TRBJ2-6,TRBV7-9,TGTGCCAGCAGCTTAGTGGGTTCTGGGGCCAACGTCCTGACTTTC,CASSLVGSGANVLTF
NA,TRBD1,TRBJ1-4,TRBV4-2,TGTGCCAGCAGCCAAAGGACAGGAGGAACTAATGAAAAACTGTTTTTT,CASSQRTGGTNEKLFF
large,NA,TRBJ2-4,TRBV7-8,TGTGCCAGCAGCTTAGGTGGGGAGGCCAAAAACATTCAGTACTTC,CASSLGGEAKNIQYF
NA,TRBD2,TRBJ2-2,TRBV3-1/TRBV3-2,TGTGCCAGCAGCCACTCCCTCGGGGGAGGGACCGGGGAGCTGTTTTTT,CASSHSLGGGTGELFF
NA,NA,TRBJ1-6,TRBV3-1/TRBV3-2,TGTGCCAGCAGCCAACGAACGGGGTCACCCCTCCACTTT,CASSQRTGSPLHF
once,NA,TRBJ1-5,TRBV11-2,TGTGCCAGCAGCTTAAGGAGAGGTAGGCGCAATCAGCCCCAGCATTTT,CASSLRRGRRNQPQHF
NA,NA,TRBJ1-5,TRBV19,TGTGCCCTCAGTGATGACAAGCAGCCCACCATTAATCAGCCCCAGCATTTT,CALSDDKQPTINQPQHF
NA,TRBD1,TRBJ2-2,TRBV6-2/TRBV6-3,TGTGCCAGCAGTGACCGGGACAGACCCACCGGGGAGCTGTTTTTT,CASSDRDRPTGELFF
NA,NA,TRBJ2-2,TRBV10-3,TGTGCCATCAGTGACACTAGCCCGAACACCGGGGAGCTGTTTTTT,CAISDTSPNTGELFF
NA,NA,TRBJ2-5,TRBV28,TGTGCCAGCAGTTCCAGGCGAAAAGAGACCCAGTACTTC,CASSSRRKETQYF
few,TRBD1,TRBJ1-1,TRBV6-1,TGTGCCAGCAGTGAAGGGACAGGGGGCACTGAAGCTTTCTTT,CASSEGTGGTEAFF
NA,NA,TRBJ1-3,TRBV10-3,TGTGCCATCAGCTCAGGGGACTCTGGAAACACCATATATTTT,CAISSGDSGNTIYF
once,NA,TRBJ1-2,TRBV14,TGTGCCAGCAGCCAAGTTCGCGGGGACGCCTATGGCTACACCTTC,CASSQVRGDAYGYTF
once,NA,TRBJ2-1,TRBV6-1,TGTGCCAGCAGTGAGGGTCTCCCTGGATCCTACAATGAGCAGTTCTTC,CASSEGLPGSYNEQFF
once,NA,TRBJ1-2,TRBV6-5,TGTGCCAGCACCTCCCGGTCCCTGGGCTACACCTTC,CASTSRSLGYTF
NA,NA,TRBJ2-7,TRBV20-1,TGCAGTGCTAGATCAGGTTACGAGCAGTACTTC,CSARSGYEQYF
NA,TRBD1,TRBJ1-5,TRBV28,TGTGCCAGCCGACAGGGCCATAGCAATCAGCCCCAGCATTTT,CASRQGHSNQPQHF
NA,NA,TRBJ2-5,TRBV11-2,TGTGCCAGCAGCCCGGCCTACAGGGAGACCCAGTACTTC,CASSPAYRETQYF
NA,TRBD2,TRBJ2-5,TRBV4-2,TGTGCCAGCAGCCTGGGACTAGCGGGACAAGAGACCCAGTACTTC,CASSLGLAGQETQYF
NA,TRBD1,TRBJ2-3,TRBV7-6,TGTGCCAGCAGCGCAGGGACAGGGGGCCCCGCAGATACGCAGTATTTT,CASSAGTGGPADTQYF
NA,NA,TRBJ2-1,TRBV13,TGTGCCAGCAGCCAGCGGACAGCCTCCTACAATGAGCAGTTCTTC,CASSQRTASYNEQFF
NA,NA,TRBJ1-3,TRBV5-1,TGCGCCAGCAGCTTGGTAGGACCGGGGGACTCTGGAAACACCATATATTTT,CASSLVGPGDSGNTIYF
NA,TRBD1,TRBJ1-2,TRBV15,TGTGCCACCAGTATTAAGGGGGCCCCTCGCTACACCTTC,CATSIKGAPRYTF
NA,NA,TRBJ2-1,TRBV7-2,TGTGCCAGCAGCTTTGGGAGCTCGGGGTACAATGAGCAGTTCTTC,CASSFGSSGYNEQFF
NA,NA,TRBJ2-1,TRBV4-2,TGTGCCAGCAGCATACCGGGACGCAACCTCAATGAGCAGTTCTTC,CASSIPGRNLNEQFF
NA,NA,TRBJ1-5,TRBV7-6,TGTGCCAGCAGCTTAGCGGCCGTCAGCAGCTGGGATCGGCCCCAGCATTTT,CASSLAAVSSWDRPQHF
NA,TRBD1,TRBJ1-5,TRBV19,TGTGCCAGCACCAACAGGGGGACTAATCAGCCCCAGCATTTT,CASTNRGTNQPQHF
NA,NA,TRBJ2-7,TRBV28,TGTGCCAGCAGTTCCCCGACAGTGGGGGCGGTCTACGAGCAGTACTTC,CASSSPTVGAVYEQYF
NA,TRBD1,TRBJ1-4,TRBV7-2,TGTGCCAGCAGCCCTGGGACAGGGGATGGAAAACTGTTTTTT,CASSPGTGDGKLFF
NA,NA,TRBJ1-4,TRBV28,TGTGCCAGCAGTTTGAACCCCAATGAAAAACTGTTTTTT,CASSLNPNEKLFF
NA,NA,TRBJ1-1,TRBV20-1,TGCAGTGTCAGGGGGAACACTGAAGCTTTCTTT,CSVRGNTEAFF
medium-sized,TRBD1,TRBJ2-5,TRBV6-5,TGTGCCAGCCTAGACAGGGCCCTCCAAGAGACCCAGTACTTC,CASLDRALQETQYF
NA,NA,TRBJ2-3,TRBV11-3,TGTGCCAGCAGCTTTGGGGGGAACACAGATACGCAGTATTTT,CASSFGGNTDTQYF
once,NA,TRBJ1-4,TRBV11-2,TGTGCCAGCAGCTTAGACGGGACGGTTAATGAAAAACTGTTTTTT,CASSLDGTVNEKLFF
NA,NA,TRBJ1-6,TRBV15,TGTGCCACCAGCAGAGGACCGGGTTCACCCCTCCACTTT,CATSRGPGSPLHF
NA,TRBD1,TRBJ1-2,TRBV19,TGTGCCAGTACCCACAGGGGTTGGGGCTATGGCTACACCTTC,CASTHRGWGYGYTF
NA,NA,TRBJ2-7,TRBV30,TGTGCCTGTCCTGAGACAATGACCTACGAGCAGTACTTC,CACPETMTYEQYF
NA,NA,TRBJ2-2,TRBV19,TGTGCCAGTAGTATTCTAGGCAGATTCACCGGGGAGCTGTTTTTT,CASSILGRFTGELFF